The T cell receptor (beta chain) described here comes from a study of blood T cell repertoires in COVID-19. Looking at the study overall: From the United States, Italy and Spain came samples of acute and convalescent COVID-19.

From germline, CDR1 is MDHEN and CDR2 SYDVKM. With 5 bases removed from V and 2 bases from J, the gap between germline ends came to 14 bases. This CDR3 region has 15 residues. Generated by immunoSEQ multiplex PCR, the TCRdb table keeps only in-frame clones and is missing some. In the table there are 150,000 to 200,000 clones, around nine tenths of which are singletons. V usage is TRBV28 and J usage is TRBJ2-3; D might be TRBD1 (6 bases). This receptor was taken from a man between 18 and 29 years old with active or convalescent COVID-19. The sample was peripheral blood. CDR3: CASSRTGQHTDTQYF. In DNA form, the CDR3 reads TGTGCCAGCAGTCGGACCGGACAGCACACAGATACGCAGTATTTT. Together with reference TRBV28 and TRBJ2-3, the CDR3 gives the full variable domain: DVKVTQSSRYLVKRTGEKVFLECVQDMDHENMFWYRQDPGLGLRLIYFSYDVKMKEKGDIPEGYSVSREKKERFSLILESASTNQTSMYLCASSRTGQHTDTQYFGPGTRLTVL.